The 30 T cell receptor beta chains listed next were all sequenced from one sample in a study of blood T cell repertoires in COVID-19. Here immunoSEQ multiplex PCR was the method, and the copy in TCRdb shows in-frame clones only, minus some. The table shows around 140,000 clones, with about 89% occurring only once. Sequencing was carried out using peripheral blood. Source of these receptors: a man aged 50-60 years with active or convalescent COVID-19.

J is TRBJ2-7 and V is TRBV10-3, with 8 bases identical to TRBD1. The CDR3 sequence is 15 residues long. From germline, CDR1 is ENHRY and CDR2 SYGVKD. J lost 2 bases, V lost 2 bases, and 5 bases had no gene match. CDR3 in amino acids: CAISENRGFTYEQYF. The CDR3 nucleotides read TGTGCCATCAGTGAGAACAGGGGGTTCACCTACGAGCAGTACTTC.

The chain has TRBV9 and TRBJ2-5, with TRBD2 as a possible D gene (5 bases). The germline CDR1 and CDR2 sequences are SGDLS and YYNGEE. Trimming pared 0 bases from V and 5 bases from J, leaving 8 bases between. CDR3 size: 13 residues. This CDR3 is CASSVGGKETQYF. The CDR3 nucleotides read TGTGCCAGCAGCGTAGGAGGGAAGGAGACCCAGTACTTC. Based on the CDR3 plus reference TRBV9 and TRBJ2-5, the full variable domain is DSGVTQTPKHLITATGQRVTLRCSPRSGDLSVYWYQQSLDQGLQFLIQYYNGEERAKGNILERFSAQQFPDLHSELNLSSLELGDSALYFCASSVGGKETQYFGPGTRLLVL.

The CDR3 DNA is TGCAGCGTCCTCTCGGGGATCTCTGGAAACACCATATATTTT. It specifies CSVLSGISGNTIYF. The gene calls are TRBV29-1 and TRBJ1-3; D is unresolved. Per the germline V gene, CDR1 is SQVTM and CDR2 is ANQGSEA. Trimming took off 6 bases at V and 0 bases at J, with 12 bases between the two ends. CDR3 length: 14 residues.

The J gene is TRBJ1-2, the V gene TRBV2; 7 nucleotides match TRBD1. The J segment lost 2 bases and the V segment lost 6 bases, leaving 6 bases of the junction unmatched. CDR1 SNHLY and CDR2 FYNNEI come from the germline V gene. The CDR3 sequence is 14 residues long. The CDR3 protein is CASRRDRVNYGYTF. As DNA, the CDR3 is TGTGCCAGCAGGCGTGACAGGGTGAACTATGGCTACACCTTC.

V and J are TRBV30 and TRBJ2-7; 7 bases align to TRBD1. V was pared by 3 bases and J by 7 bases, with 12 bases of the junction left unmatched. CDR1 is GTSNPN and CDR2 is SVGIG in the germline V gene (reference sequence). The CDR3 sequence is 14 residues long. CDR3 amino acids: CAWRLGGAPAEQYF. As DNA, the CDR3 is TGTGCCTGGAGACTAGGGGGCGCGCCCGCGGAGCAGTACTTC.

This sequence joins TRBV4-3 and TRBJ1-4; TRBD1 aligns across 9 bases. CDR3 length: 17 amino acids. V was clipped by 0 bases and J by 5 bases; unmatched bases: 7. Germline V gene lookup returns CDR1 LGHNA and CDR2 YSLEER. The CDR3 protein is CASSQDRIGTGNEKLFF. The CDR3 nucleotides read TGCGCCAGCAGCCAAGATCGGATAGGGACAGGGAATGAAAAACTGTTTTTT.

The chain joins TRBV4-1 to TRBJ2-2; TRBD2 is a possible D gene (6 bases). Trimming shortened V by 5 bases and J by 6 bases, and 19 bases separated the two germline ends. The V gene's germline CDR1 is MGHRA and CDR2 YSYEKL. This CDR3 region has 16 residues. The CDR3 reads CASSDRGRELAGELFF. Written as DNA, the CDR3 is TGCGCCAGCAGCGATCGGGGTCGGGAGCTCGCCGGGGAGCTGTTTTTT.

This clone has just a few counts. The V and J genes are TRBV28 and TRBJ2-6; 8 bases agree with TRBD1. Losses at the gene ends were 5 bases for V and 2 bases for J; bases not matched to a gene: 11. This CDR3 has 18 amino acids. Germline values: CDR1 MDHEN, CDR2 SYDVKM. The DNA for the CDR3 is TGTGCCAGCAGTGATTCCGGGACAGGCGTCCCTGGGGCCAACGTCCTGACTTTC. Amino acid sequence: CASSDSGTGVPGANVLTF.

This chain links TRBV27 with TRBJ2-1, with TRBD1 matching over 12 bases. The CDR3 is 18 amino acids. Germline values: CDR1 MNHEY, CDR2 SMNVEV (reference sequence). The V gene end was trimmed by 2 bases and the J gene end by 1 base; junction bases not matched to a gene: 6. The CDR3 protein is CASSLLGTGGISYNEQFF. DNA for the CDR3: TGTGCCAGCAGTTTACTCGGGACAGGGGGCATATCCTACAATGAGCAGTTCTTC.

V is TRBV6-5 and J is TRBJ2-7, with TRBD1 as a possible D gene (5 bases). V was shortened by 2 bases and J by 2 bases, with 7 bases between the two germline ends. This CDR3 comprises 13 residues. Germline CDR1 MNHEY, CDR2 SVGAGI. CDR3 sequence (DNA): TGTGCCAGCAGTTACGACAGAACCTACGAGCAGTACTTC. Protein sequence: CASSYDRTYEQYF.

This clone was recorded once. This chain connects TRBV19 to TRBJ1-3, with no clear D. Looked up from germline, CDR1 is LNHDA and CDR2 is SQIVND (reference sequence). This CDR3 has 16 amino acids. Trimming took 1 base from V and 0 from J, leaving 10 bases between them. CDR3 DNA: TGTGCCAGTAGTATAGCTGGCCTCCGCTCTGGAAACACCATATATTTT. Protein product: CASSIAGLRSGNTIYF.

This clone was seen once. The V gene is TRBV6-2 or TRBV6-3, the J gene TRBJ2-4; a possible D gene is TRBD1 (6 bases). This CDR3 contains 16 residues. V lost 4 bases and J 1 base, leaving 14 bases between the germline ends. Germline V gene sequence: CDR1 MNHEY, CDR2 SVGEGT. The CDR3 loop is CASSSGTNNAKNIQYF. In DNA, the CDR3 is TGTGCCAGCAGTTCCGGGACAAACAACGCCAAAAACATTCAGTACTTC.

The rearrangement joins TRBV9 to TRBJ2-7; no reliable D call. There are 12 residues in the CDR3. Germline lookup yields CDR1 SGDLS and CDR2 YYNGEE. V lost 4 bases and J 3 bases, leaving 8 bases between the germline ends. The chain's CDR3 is CASSNRVYEQYF. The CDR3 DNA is TGTGCCAGCAGCAACCGGGTCTACGAGCAGTACTTC.

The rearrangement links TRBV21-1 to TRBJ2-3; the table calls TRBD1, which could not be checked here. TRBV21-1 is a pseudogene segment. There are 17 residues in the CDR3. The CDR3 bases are TGTGCCAGCAGTCGCTTGCGGAGGACAGTCATCACAGATACGCAGTATTTT. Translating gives CASSRLRRTVITDTQYF.

CDR3 bases: TGTGCTAGTGGTTTGGACGGATCCGGGACAGAAGCTTTCTTT. This codes for CASGLDGSGTEAFF. This sequence joins TRBV12-5 and TRBJ1-1, with D perhaps TRBD1 (6 bases). Trimming removed 1 base from V and 8 bases from J, with 14 bases in between. This CDR3 is 14 amino acids long. Germline CDR1 reads LGHNT; CDR2 reads FRNRAP.

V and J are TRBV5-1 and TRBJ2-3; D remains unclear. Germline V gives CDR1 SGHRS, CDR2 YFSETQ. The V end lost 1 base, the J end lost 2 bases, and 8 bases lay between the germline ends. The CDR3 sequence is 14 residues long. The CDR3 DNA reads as TGCGCCAGCAGCTTGAGTGGCAACACAGATACGCAGTATTTT. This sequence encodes CASSLSGNTDTQYF.

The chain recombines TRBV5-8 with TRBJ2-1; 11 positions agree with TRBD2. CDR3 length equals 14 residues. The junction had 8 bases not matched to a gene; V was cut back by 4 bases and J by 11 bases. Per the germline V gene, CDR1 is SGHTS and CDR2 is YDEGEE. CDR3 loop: CASSRPGLAAQQFF. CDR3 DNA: TGTGCCAGCAGCCGACCGGGACTAGCGGCTCAGCAGTTCTTC.

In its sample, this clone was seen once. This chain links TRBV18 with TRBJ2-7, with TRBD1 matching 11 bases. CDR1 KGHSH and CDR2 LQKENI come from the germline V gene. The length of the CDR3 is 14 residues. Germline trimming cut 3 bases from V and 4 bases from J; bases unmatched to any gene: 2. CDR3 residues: CASSPRDRGYEQYF. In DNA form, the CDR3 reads TGTGCCAGCTCACCCAGGGACAGGGGGTACGAGCAGTACTTC.

CDR3 region: CASSLIHLGGETQYF. For the CDR3, the DNA is TGTGCCAGCAGCTTGATACACCTGGGCGGGGAGACCCAGTACTTC. The V and J genes are TRBV5-4 and TRBJ2-5; possible D gene TRBD2, 5 bases. CDR1 and CDR2 (germline): SGHNT, YYREEE (reference sequence). Trimming shortened V by 1 base and J by 5 bases, and 15 bases separated the two germline ends. This CDR3 contains 15 residues.

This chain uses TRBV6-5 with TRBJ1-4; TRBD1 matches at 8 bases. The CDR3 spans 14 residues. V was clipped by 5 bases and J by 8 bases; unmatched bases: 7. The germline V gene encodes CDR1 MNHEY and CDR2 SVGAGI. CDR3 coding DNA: TGTGCCAGCAGTCCCAGGGGGCTTGGAGAAAAACTGTTTTTT. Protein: CASSPRGLGEKLFF.

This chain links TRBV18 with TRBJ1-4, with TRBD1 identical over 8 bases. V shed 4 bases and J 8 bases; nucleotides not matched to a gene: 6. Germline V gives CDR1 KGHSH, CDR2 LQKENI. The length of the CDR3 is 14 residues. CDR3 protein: CASSQRTGIEKLFF. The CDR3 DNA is TGTGCCAGCTCACAACGGACAGGGATCGAAAAACTGTTTTTT.

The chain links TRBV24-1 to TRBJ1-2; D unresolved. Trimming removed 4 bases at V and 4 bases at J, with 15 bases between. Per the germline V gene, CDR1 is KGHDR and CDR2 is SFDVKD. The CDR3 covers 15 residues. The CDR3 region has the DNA TGTGCCACCAGTGACCCGCTACGGGGTTTCTATGGCTACACCTTC. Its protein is CATSDPLRGFYGYTF.

The CDR3 DNA reads TGTGCCAGCAGCCAAGAGCTTTGGCTAGCGGGAGCAGATACGCAGTATTTT. This translates into CASSQELWLAGADTQYF. The V call is TRBV3-1 (or the pseudogene TRBV3-2), the J call TRBJ2-3; 10 bases align to TRBD2. The CDR3 extends over 17 amino acids. Germline values: CDR1 LGHDT, CDR2 YNNKEL (reference sequence). The V segment lost 0 bases and the J segment 4 bases; nucleotides outside the gene matches: 7.

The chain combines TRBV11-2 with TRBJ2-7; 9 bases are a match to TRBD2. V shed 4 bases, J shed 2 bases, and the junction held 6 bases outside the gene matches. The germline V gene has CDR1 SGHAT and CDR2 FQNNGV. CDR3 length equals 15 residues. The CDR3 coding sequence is TGTGCCAGCAGCTCTGGACTAGCGAGTGCCTACGAGCAGTACTTC. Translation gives CASSSGLASAYEQYF.

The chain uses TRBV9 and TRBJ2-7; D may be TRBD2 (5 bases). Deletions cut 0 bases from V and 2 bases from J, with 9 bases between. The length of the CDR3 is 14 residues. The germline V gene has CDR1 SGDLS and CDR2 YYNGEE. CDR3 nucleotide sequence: TGTGCCAGCAGCGTAGATGGAGGCCCCTACGAGCAGTACTTC. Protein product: CASSVDGGPYEQYF.

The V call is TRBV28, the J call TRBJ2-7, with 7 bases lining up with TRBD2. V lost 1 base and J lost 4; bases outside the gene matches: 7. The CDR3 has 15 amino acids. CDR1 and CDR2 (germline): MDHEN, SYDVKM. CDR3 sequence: CASSLLASGIYEQYF. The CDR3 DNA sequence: TGTGCCAGCAGTTTATTGGCTAGCGGAATTTACGAGCAGTACTTC.

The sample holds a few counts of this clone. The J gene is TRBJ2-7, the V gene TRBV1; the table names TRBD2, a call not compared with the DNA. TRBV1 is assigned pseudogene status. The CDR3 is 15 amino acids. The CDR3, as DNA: TGCACCAGCAGCCAAAGTCGCGGGAGTATATGCGAGCAGTACTTC. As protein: CTSSQSRGSICEQYF.

CDR3 bases: TGTGCCAGCAGTTATTTAGGCACAGATACGCAGTATTTT. It yields the protein CASSYLGTDTQYF. The chain carries TRBV6-6 and TRBJ2-3; D not resolved. The germline V gene has CDR1 MNHNY and CDR2 SVGAGI (reference sequence). V was pared by 3 bases and J by 1 base, with 5 bases between. The CDR3 covers 13 residues.

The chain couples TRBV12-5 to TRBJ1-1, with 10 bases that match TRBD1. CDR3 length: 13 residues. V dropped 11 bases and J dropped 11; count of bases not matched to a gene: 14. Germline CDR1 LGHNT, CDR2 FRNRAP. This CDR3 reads CARGAGTGDGAFF. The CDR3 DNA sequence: TGTGCTCGGGGGGCCGGGACAGGGGATGGGGCTTTCTTT.

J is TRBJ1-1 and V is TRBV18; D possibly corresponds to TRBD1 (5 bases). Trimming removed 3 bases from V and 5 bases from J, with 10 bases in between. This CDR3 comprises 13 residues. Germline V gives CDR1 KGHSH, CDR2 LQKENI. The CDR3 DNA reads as TGTGCCAGCTCACCGCAGGGAAATACTGAAGCTTTCTTT. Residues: CASSPQGNTEAFF. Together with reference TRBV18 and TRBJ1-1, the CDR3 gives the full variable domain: NAGVMQNPRHLVRRRGQEARLRCSPMKGHSHVYWYRQLPEEGLKFMVYLQKENIIDESGMPKERFSAEFPKEGPSILRIQQVVRGDSAAYFCASSPQGNTEAFFGQGTRLTVV.